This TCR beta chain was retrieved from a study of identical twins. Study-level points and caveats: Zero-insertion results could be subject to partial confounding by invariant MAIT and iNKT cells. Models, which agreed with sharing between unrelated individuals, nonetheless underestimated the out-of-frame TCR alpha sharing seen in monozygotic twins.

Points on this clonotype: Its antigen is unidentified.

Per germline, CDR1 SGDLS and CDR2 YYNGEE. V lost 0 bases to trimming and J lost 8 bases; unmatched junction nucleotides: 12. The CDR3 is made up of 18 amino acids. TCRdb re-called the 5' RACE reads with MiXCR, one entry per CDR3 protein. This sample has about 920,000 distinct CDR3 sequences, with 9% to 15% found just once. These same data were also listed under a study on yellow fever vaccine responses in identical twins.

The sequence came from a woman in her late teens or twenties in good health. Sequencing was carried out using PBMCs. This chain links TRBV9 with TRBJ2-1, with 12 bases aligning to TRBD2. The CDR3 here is CASSVAGTSGGHWDEQFF. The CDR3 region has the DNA TGTGCCAGCAGCGTAGCTGGCACTAGCGGGGGGCATTGGGATGAGCAGTTCTTC.